What follows is one T cell receptor (beta chain) and its context. In germline, CDR1 is SGHRS, CDR2 YFSETQ. V lost 5 bases, J lost 3 bases, and 15 bases lay in between. This CDR3 spans 14 amino acids. This specimen belongs to a study of blood T cell repertoires in COVID-19. Sequencing used immunoSEQ multiplex PCR; TCRdb keeps in-frame clones, though not all of them. The top ten clones hold approximately 12% of a sample with fewer than 350,000 clones, approximately 87% of them seen once. This TCR derives from a woman in her thirties with COVID-19, enrolled during active disease. Sequencing was done on a sample of peripheral blood. The genes are TRBV5-1 and TRBJ2-7; weak D call: TRBD1 (6 bases). CDR3 sequence: CASSSLQGGYEQYF. Here the CDR3 DNA reads TGCGCCAGCAGTTCTCTACAGGGCGGCTACGAGCAGTACTTC.